This is a list of T cell receptor beta chains from one sample in a study of PD-1 blockade in classical Hodgkin lymphoma. Measured with immunoSEQ multiplex PCR; TCRdb has only the in-frame clones, and not every one. The sample includes more than 75,000 clones, more than 85% of them seen just once. The input for sequencing was peripheral blood mononuclear cells (PBMCs), taken before the fourth cycle of nivolumab. Receptors originate from a human donor with classical Hodgkin lymphoma. Each CDR3 is given with its conserved first and last residue. The order of the fields is clone size, V gene, J gene, D gene, CDR3 protein, CDR3 DNA. A D gene is named only where the DNA matches it firmly. Clone size appears in some rows only: once, few, many, or a class for an expanded clone.

clone_size: .
v_call: TRBV7-9
j_call: TRBJ2-1
d_call: .
cdr3_aa: CASSLAGDNEQFF
cdr3_nt: TGTGCCAGCAGCTTAGCGGGAGACAATGAGCAGTTCTTC

clone_size: once
v_call: TRBV30
j_call: TRBJ2-5
d_call: .
cdr3_aa: CAWRGQQETQYF
cdr3_nt: TGTGCCTGGAGAGGGCAGCAAGAGACCCAGTACTTC

clone_size: .
v_call: TRBV4-1
j_call: TRBJ1-2
d_call: TRBD1
cdr3_aa: CASSQGQIGYTF
cdr3_nt: TGCGCCAGCAGCCAGGGACAGATAGGCTACACCTTC

clone_size: .
v_call: TRBV11-2
j_call: TRBJ2-7
d_call: .
cdr3_aa: CASSLDVGEDRSYEQYF
cdr3_nt: TGTGCCAGCAGCTTAGATGTAGGGGAGGACAGATCCTACGAGCAGTACTTC

clone_size: .
v_call: TRBV27
j_call: TRBJ1-5
d_call: .
cdr3_aa: CASSLSSRTYREPQHF
cdr3_nt: TGTGCCAGCAGTTTATCAAGTAGGACGTATCGGGAGCCCCAGCATTTT

clone_size: .
v_call: TRBV11-2
j_call: TRBJ1-5
d_call: .
cdr3_aa: CASSLQTCTGQPQHF
cdr3_nt: TGTGCCAGCAGCCTTCAAACGTGCACAGGGCAGCCCCAGCATTTT

clone_size: .
v_call: TRBV28
j_call: TRBJ2-4
d_call: .
cdr3_aa: CASTGQIVTKNIQYF
cdr3_nt: TGTGCCAGCACCGGACAGATAGTAACCAAAAACATTCAGTACTTC

clone_size: once
v_call: TRBV15
j_call: TRBJ1-2
d_call: .
cdr3_aa: CATSTRDWSGYTF
cdr3_nt: TGTGCCACCAGCACCAGGGACTGGAGTGGCTACACCTTC

clone_size: .
v_call: TRBV28
j_call: TRBJ2-7
d_call: .
cdr3_aa: CASSFNRLGLHYEQYF
cdr3_nt: TGTGCCAGCAGTTTTAATAGGTTGGGACTCCACTACGAGCAGTACTTC

clone_size: once
v_call: TRBV28
j_call: TRBJ2-7
d_call: TRBD1
cdr3_aa: CASEGQGASVYEQYF
cdr3_nt: TGTGCCAGCGAAGGACAGGGGGCTTCGGTTTACGAGCAGTACTTC

clone_size: .
v_call: TRBV2
j_call: TRBJ2-3
d_call: TRBD2
cdr3_aa: CASSDGTSEGNTQYF
cdr3_nt: TGTGCCAGCAGTGACGGGACTAGCGAGGGGAACACGCAGTATTTT

clone_size: .
v_call: TRBV6-1
j_call: TRBJ1-1
d_call: .
cdr3_aa: CASSGPFPERTEAFF
cdr3_nt: TGTGCCAGCAGTGGTCCTTTCCCCGAACGGACTGAAGCTTTCTTT

clone_size: .
v_call: TRBV19
j_call: TRBJ1-4
d_call: .
cdr3_aa: CASSMGNRVGSEKLFF
cdr3_nt: TGTGCCAGTAGTATGGGTAACAGGGTCGGTAGTGAAAAACTGTTTTTT

clone_size: .
v_call: TRBV10-1
j_call: TRBJ2-3
d_call: TRBD2
cdr3_aa: CASSPASGTQYF
cdr3_nt: TGCGCCAGCAGCCCTGCTAGCGGTACGCAGTATTTT

clone_size: .
v_call: TRBV14
j_call: TRBJ1-3
d_call: .
cdr3_aa: CASSQVGWGAPGNTIYF
cdr3_nt: TGTGCCAGCAGCCAAGTCGGTTGGGGGGCCCCTGGAAACACCATATATTTT

clone_size: .
v_call: TRBV18
j_call: TRBJ2-7
d_call: .
cdr3_aa: CASSPLPGYYEQYF
cdr3_nt: TGTGCCAGCTCACCACTACCCGGATACTACGAGCAGTACTTC

clone_size: .
v_call: TRBV19
j_call: TRBJ1-3
d_call: .
cdr3_aa: CASSTPTHSGNTIYF
cdr3_nt: TGTGCCAGTAGTACTCCTACCCACTCTGGAAACACCATATATTTT

clone_size: .
v_call: TRBV14
j_call: TRBJ2-1
d_call: TRBD2
cdr3_aa: CASSQHPSGRGNEQFF
cdr3_nt: TGTGCCAGCAGCCAACATCCTAGCGGGAGAGGCAATGAGCAGTTCTTC

clone_size: .
v_call: TRBV5-1
j_call: TRBJ2-7
d_call: TRBD1
cdr3_aa: CASSLGAGQGTIKVYEQYF
cdr3_nt: TGCGCCAGCAGCTTGGGGGCAGGACAGGGTACAATTAAAGTCTACGAGCAGTACTTC

clone_size: .
v_call: TRBV18
j_call: TRBJ2-5
d_call: .
cdr3_aa: CASSSSGYQETQYF
cdr3_nt: TGTGCCAGCTCATCATCAGGTTACCAAGAGACCCAGTACTTC

clone_size: .
v_call: TRBV5-1
j_call: TRBJ2-1
d_call: TRBD2
cdr3_aa: CASSLQTSGRNNEQFF
cdr3_nt: TGCGCCAGCAGCTTGCAAACCAGCGGGAGGAACAATGAGCAGTTCTTC

clone_size: .
v_call: TRBV7-6
j_call: TRBJ2-5
d_call: .
cdr3_aa: CASSSQVQETQYF
cdr3_nt: TGTGCCAGCAGCTCCCAGGTTCAAGAGACCCAGTACTTC

clone_size: .
v_call: TRBV5-5
j_call: TRBJ1-5
d_call: TRBD1
cdr3_aa: CASSRGQSYNQPQHF
cdr3_nt: TGTGCCAGCAGCAGGGGACAGTCCTACAATCAGCCCCAGCATTTT

clone_size: .
v_call: TRBV6-1
j_call: TRBJ1-1
d_call: .
cdr3_aa: CASSVIEGAEAFF
cdr3_nt: TGTGCCAGCAGTGTAATTGAGGGGGCTGAAGCTTTCTTT

clone_size: .
v_call: TRBV30
j_call: TRBJ2-1
d_call: TRBD1
cdr3_aa: CAWGRDRYNEQFF
cdr3_nt: TGTGCCTGGGGACGGGACAGGTACAATGAGCAGTTCTTC

clone_size: once
v_call: TRBV28
j_call: TRBJ2-1
d_call: TRBD2
cdr3_aa: CASSLLAGSLNEQFF
cdr3_nt: TGTGCCAGCAGTTTATTAGCGGGGTCCCTGAATGAGCAGTTCTTC

clone_size: .
v_call: TRBV11-2
j_call: TRBJ2-2
d_call: .
cdr3_aa: CASSLQGRFTGELFF
cdr3_nt: TGTGCCAGCAGCTTACAGGGCCGTTTCACCGGGGAGCTGTTTTTT

clone_size: .
v_call: TRBV2
j_call: TRBJ1-1
d_call: .
cdr3_aa: CASRETTGGGTEAFF
cdr3_nt: TGTGCCAGCAGGGAGACCACCGGTGGGGGCACTGAAGCTTTCTTT

clone_size: .
v_call: TRBV27
j_call: TRBJ1-5
d_call: TRBD1
cdr3_aa: CASSLSGTGTSRQPQHF
cdr3_nt: TGTGCCAGCAGTTTATCGGGGACAGGGACCTCGCGGCAGCCCCAGCATTTT

clone_size: .
v_call: TRBV28
j_call: TRBJ1-5
d_call: TRBD1
cdr3_aa: CASSSWTGGRQPQHF
cdr3_nt: TGTGCCAGCAGTTCATGGACAGGGGGCCGTCAGCCCCAGCATTTT

clone_size: .
v_call: TRBV7-9
j_call: TRBJ2-1
d_call: TRBD2
cdr3_aa: CASRPGLAGGPSYNEQFF
cdr3_nt: TGTGCCAGCAGGCCCGGACTAGCGGGAGGGCCCTCGTACAATGAGCAGTTCTTC

clone_size: .
v_call: TRBV19
j_call: TRBJ1-2
d_call: TRBD1
cdr3_aa: CASSIPGQGAEGYTF
cdr3_nt: TGTGCCAGTAGTATACCGGGACAGGGGGCGGAAGGCTACACCTTC

clone_size: .
v_call: TRBV12-5
j_call: TRBJ2-5
d_call: .
cdr3_aa: CASGSRRGLGETQYF
cdr3_nt: TGTGCTAGTGGTTCCCGCCGAGGGCTGGGGGAGACCCAGTACTTC

clone_size: .
v_call: TRBV29-1
j_call: TRBJ2-5
d_call: TRBD2
cdr3_aa: CSVEEVAGETQYF
cdr3_nt: TGCAGCGTTGAAGAAGTAGCGGGAGAGACCCAGTACTTC

clone_size: once
v_call: TRBV28
j_call: TRBJ1-1
d_call: .
cdr3_aa: CASSPLEAYYEAFF
cdr3_nt: TGTGCCAGCAGTCCGCTCGAAGCTTACTATGAAGCTTTCTTT

clone_size: .
v_call: TRBV5-1
j_call: TRBJ1-1
d_call: .
cdr3_aa: CASKKVALAGDPLMNTEAFF
cdr3_nt: TGCGCCAGCAAAAAGGTAGCTTTGGCAGGGGACCCACTTATGAACACTGAAGCTTTCTTT

clone_size: .
v_call: TRBV19
j_call: TRBJ1-1
d_call: TRBD1
cdr3_aa: CASATGQGTEAFF
cdr3_nt: TGTGCCAGTGCGACGGGACAGGGAACTGAAGCTTTCTTT

clone_size: .
v_call: TRBV10-1
j_call: TRBJ2-7
d_call: TRBD2
cdr3_aa: CASSLAGGYEQYF
cdr3_nt: TGCGCCAGCAGTCTAGCGGGAGGCTACGAGCAGTACTTC

clone_size: .
v_call: TRBV27
j_call: TRBJ2-1
d_call: .
cdr3_aa: CASSFAGSPHNNEQFF
cdr3_nt: TGTGCCAGCAGTTTCGCCGGGTCACCCCATAACAATGAGCAGTTCTTC

clone_size: .
v_call: TRBV10-2
j_call: TRBJ2-1
d_call: TRBD2
cdr3_aa: CASRAASGRHEQFF
cdr3_nt: TGCGCCAGCAGAGCAGCTAGCGGGAGGCATGAGCAGTTCTTC

clone_size: .
v_call: TRBV30
j_call: TRBJ1-2
d_call: .
cdr3_aa: CAWSPRGRLYGYTF
cdr3_nt: TGTGCCTGGAGTCCCCGGGGGCGGCTCTATGGCTACACCTTC

clone_size: .
v_call: TRBV6-1
j_call: TRBJ2-1
d_call: TRBD1
cdr3_aa: CASSETGVGYEQFF
cdr3_nt: TGTGCCAGCAGTGAAACAGGGGTGGGGTATGAGCAGTTCTTC

clone_size: .
v_call: TRBV6-1
j_call: TRBJ1-1
d_call: .
cdr3_aa: CASSEGGRGAFF
cdr3_nt: TGTGCCAGCAGTGAAGGAGGGAGAGGAGCTTTCTTT

clone_size: .
v_call: TRBV19
j_call: TRBJ1-5
d_call: .
cdr3_aa: CASSTINRVYSNQPQHF
cdr3_nt: TGTGCCAGTAGTACTATCAACCGAGTCTATAGCAATCAGCCCCAGCATTTT